Listed here are 15 T cell receptor beta chains from one sample, sequenced in a study of blood T cell repertoires in COVID-19. TCRdb keeps only in-frame clones here, not all; method: immunoSEQ multiplex PCR. The sample has some 250,000 clones, approximately 86% seen once. Source material: peripheral blood. These receptors were taken from a woman aged 18-35 years with acute or convalescent COVID-19.

The V gene is TRBV28, the J gene TRBJ2-3; maybe TRBD2 (6 bases). Trimming pared 7 bases from V and 1 base from J, leaving 21 bases between. Per the germline V gene, CDR1 is MDHEN and CDR2 is SYDVKM. This CDR3 has 17 residues. CDR3 in amino acids: CASTPEEGPSRTDTQYF. Written as DNA, the CDR3 is TGTGCCAGCACCCCAGAGGAGGGCCCCTCTCGCACAGATACGCAGTATTTT. Full variable domain (remainder filled in from reference TRBV28 and TRBJ2-3): DVKVTQSSRYLVKRTGEKVFLECVQDMDHENMFWYRQDPGLGLRLIYFSYDVKMKEKGDIPEGYSVSREKKERFSLILESASTNQTSMYLCASTPEEGPSRTDTQYFGPGTRLTVL.

The chain has TRBV4-2 and TRBJ2-7; perhaps TRBD1 as D (6 bases). The V gene lost 1 base and the J gene lost 2 bases, with 15 bases spanning the gap. CDR3 length: 16 amino acids. The germline V gene encodes CDR1 LGHNA and CDR2 YNFKEQ. CDR3 sequence (DNA): TGTGCCAGCAGCCAAGGGGGGCAGCCAAACCCCTACGAGCAGTACTTC. Encoded protein: CASSQGGQPNPYEQYF.

V usage is TRBV5-6 and J usage is TRBJ1-2, with D hard to call. The CDR3 runs 14 residues. From germline, CDR1 is SGHDT and CDR2 YYEEEE. V gave up 0 bases and J gave up 4 bases, with 10 bases separating them. DNA for the CDR3: TGTGCCAGCAGCTTGGATCCAAGCCCCTATGGCTACACCTTC. This gives the protein CASSLDPSPYGYTF.

This chain joins TRBV27 and TRBJ2-2, with D tentatively TRBD2 (6 bases). The CDR3 consists of 13 residues. Germline V gives CDR1 MNHEY, CDR2 SMNVEV (reference sequence). V lost 1 base and J lost 7, with 7 bases in between. The CDR3 bases are TGTGCCAGCAGTTTATGGGGGGACGGGGAGCTGTTTTTT. Encoded protein: CASSLWGDGELFF.

This clone has a single count. The chain couples TRBV5-1 to TRBJ2-3, with TRBD2 identical over 7 bases. Trimming cost V 0 bases and J 0 bases; bases outside gene matches: 4. CDR1 and CDR2 from the germline V gene are SGHRS and YFSETQ. CDR3 size: 16 residues. CDR3 loop: CASSLDPAGSTDTQYF. CDR3 coding DNA: TGCGCCAGCAGCTTGGACCCAGCGGGGAGCACAGATACGCAGTATTTT.

This rearrangement joins TRBV24-1 to TRBJ1-2; D is possibly TRBD1 (5 bases). V was shortened by 1 base and J by 7 bases, with 9 bases between the two germline ends. The CDR3 loop spans 13 amino acids. The germline V gene encodes CDR1 KGHDR and CDR2 SFDVKD. CDR3 sequence (DNA): TGTGCCACCAGTGATTTTGGGGCTGGTGGCTACACCTTC. It encodes CATSDFGAGGYTF.

With respect to this clone: One junction end disagrees with the germline gene, perhaps due to a read error. The V and J genes are TRBV7-2 and TRBJ1-2; 7 nucleotides match TRBD1. The CDR3 spans 17 residues. The germline V gene has CDR1 SGHTA and CDR2 FQGNSA. The CDR3, as DNA: TGTGCCAGCAGCTTAGCAACTGCGGGGACAGCTAAGTATGGCTACACCTTC. Protein: CASSLATAGTAKYGYTF.

In this sample, this clone turned up once. J is TRBJ2-7 and V is TRBV7-8; D uncertain. The CDR3 is made up of 12 amino acids. The V gene's germline CDR1 is SGHVS and CDR2 FQNEAQ. With 5 bases removed from V and 4 bases from J, the gap between germline ends came to 9 bases. The CDR3 sequence is CASSPIGYEQYF. CDR3 in DNA: TGTGCCAGCAGCCCCATCGGGTACGAGCAGTACTTC.

The CDR3: CASSLVLAGRESGNIQYF. The CDR3 DNA reads TGCGCCAGCAGCTTGGTCCTAGCGGGACGAGAGAGTGGAAACATTCAGTACTTC. The rearrangement joins TRBV5-1 to TRBJ2-4; TRBD2 aligns across 9 bases. The CDR3 is 18 amino acids. Germline V gene data show CDR1 as SGHRS and CDR2 as YFSETQ. V lost 0 bases and J lost 6; bases outside the gene matches: 13.

The chain uses TRBV19 and TRBJ1-2; 7 bases agree with TRBD1. CDR1 is LNHDA and CDR2 is SQIVND in the germline V gene (reference sequence). Germline trimming cut 6 bases from V and 4 bases from J; bases unmatched to any gene: 5. CDR3 length: 13 residues. The CDR3 coding sequence is TGTGCCAGTAGCCAGACAGGGCTCTATGGCTACACCTTC. It codes for CASSQTGLYGYTF.

The V gene is TRBV9, the J gene TRBJ2-5; TRBD2 aligns across 7 bases. Germline assignment: CDR1 SGDLS and CDR2 YYNGEE. J gave up 3 bases and V 0 bases, and 2 bases lay outside the gene matches. CDR3 length equals 14 residues. CDR3 region: CASSVVGGKETQYF. In DNA, the CDR3 is TGTGCCAGCAGCGTAGTGGGGGGGAAAGAGACCCAGTACTTC.

A single count supports this clone. The rearrangement uses TRBV19 and TRBJ1-4; 8 bases align to TRBD1. Per the germline V gene, CDR1 is LNHDA and CDR2 is SQIVND (reference sequence). The CDR3 is made up of 15 amino acids. V lost 3 bases, J lost 6 bases, and 6 bases stayed unmatched. The CDR3 bases are TGTGCCAGTAGTATGGGGCAGGGGGCTTATGAAAAACTGTTTTTT. It specifies CASSMGQGAYEKLFF.

The chain couples TRBV25-1 to TRBJ2-5, with D unclear. The CDR3 sequence is 10 residues long. V was cut by 3 bases and J by 6 bases, with 2 bases left in between. Germline V gene sequence: CDR1 MGHDK, CDR2 SYGVNS. CDR3 bases: TGTGCCAGCAGTGACAAGACCCAGTACTTC. Its translation is CASSDKTQYF.

The V call is TRBV12-3 or TRBV12-4, the J call TRBJ1-2; D not resolved. This CDR3 comprises 13 residues. Trimming pared 0 bases from V and 7 bases from J, leaving 9 bases between. CDR3 residues: CASSLARSFGYTF. The CDR3 DNA follows: TGTGCCAGCAGTTTAGCCAGGTCCTTTGGCTACACCTTC.

The J gene is TRBJ2-1, the V gene TRBV9, with TRBD1 identical over 8 bases. The CDR3 has 15 residues. The germline V gene encodes CDR1 SGDLS and CDR2 YYNGEE. Trimming cost V 4 bases and J 1 base; bases outside gene matches: 4. Here the CDR3 DNA reads TGTGCCAGCAGCCGTACAGGGGGGTCCTACAATGAGCAGTTCTTC. The encoded protein is CASSRTGGSYNEQFF.